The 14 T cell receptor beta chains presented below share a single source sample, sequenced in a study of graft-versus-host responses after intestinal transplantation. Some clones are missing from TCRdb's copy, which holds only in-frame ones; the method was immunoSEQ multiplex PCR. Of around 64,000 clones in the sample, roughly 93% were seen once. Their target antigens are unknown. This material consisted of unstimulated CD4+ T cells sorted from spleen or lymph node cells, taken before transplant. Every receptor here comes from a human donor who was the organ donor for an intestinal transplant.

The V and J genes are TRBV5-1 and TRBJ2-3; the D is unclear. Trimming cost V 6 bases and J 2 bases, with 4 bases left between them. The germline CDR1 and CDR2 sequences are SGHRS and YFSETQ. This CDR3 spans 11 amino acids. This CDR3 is CASTDTDTQYF. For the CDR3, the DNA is TGCGCCAGCACAGACACAGATACGCAGTATTTT.

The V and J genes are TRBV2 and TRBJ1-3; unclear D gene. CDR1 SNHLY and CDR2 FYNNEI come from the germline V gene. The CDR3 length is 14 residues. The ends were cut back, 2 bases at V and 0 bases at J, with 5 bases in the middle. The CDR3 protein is CASSERVSGNTIYF. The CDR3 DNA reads TGTGCCAGCAGTGAAAGGGTCTCTGGAAACACCATATATTTT.

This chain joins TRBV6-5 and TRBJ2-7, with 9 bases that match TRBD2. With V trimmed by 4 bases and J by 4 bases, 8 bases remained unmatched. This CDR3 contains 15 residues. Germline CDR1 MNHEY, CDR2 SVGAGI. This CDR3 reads CASSSAGGRPYEQYF. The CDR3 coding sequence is TGTGCCAGCAGTTCCGCGGGGGGGCGTCCGTACGAGCAGTACTTC.

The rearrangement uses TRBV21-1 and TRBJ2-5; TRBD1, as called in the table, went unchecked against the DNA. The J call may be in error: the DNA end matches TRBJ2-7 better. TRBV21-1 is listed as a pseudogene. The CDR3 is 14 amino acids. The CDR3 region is CASSWDRVSYEQYF. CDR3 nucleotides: TGTGCCAGCAGTTGGGACAGAGTATCCTACGAGCAGTACTTC.

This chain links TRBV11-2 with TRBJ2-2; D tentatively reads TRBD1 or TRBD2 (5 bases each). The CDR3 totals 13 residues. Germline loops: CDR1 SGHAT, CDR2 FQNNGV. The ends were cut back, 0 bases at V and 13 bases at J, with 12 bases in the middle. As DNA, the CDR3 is TGTGCCAGCAGCTTAGATCTCCAGGGACCGCTGTTTTTT. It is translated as CASSLDLQGPLFF.

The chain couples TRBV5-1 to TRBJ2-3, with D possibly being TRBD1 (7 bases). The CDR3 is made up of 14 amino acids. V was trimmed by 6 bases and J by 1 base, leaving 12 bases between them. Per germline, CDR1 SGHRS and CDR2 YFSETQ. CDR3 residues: CASTPRGGTDTQYF. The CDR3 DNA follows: TGCGCCAGCACCCCCAGGGGGGGCACAGATACGCAGTATTTT.

CDR3 region: CASRGQETNTGELFF. The CDR3 coding sequence is TGTGCCAGCAGGGGACAGGAGACCAACACCGGGGAGCTGTTTTTT. The chain recombines TRBV6-5 with TRBJ2-2; TRBD1 matches 8 bases. The germline gives CDR1 MNHEY, CDR2 SVGAGI. This CDR3 region has 15 residues. V lost 6 bases, J lost 2 bases, and 5 bases stayed unmatched.

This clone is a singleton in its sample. The CDR3 region has the DNA TGTGCCAGCTCCCGGCAGGGGGTGTACACCGGGGAGCTGTTTTTT. This gives the protein CASSRQGVYTGELFF. The rearrangement uses TRBV18 and TRBJ2-2, with 7 positions matching TRBD1. The germline CDR1 and CDR2 sequences are KGHSH and LQKENI. This CDR3 comprises 15 residues. Unmatched junction bases numbered 7, after V lost 6 bases and J lost 3 bases.

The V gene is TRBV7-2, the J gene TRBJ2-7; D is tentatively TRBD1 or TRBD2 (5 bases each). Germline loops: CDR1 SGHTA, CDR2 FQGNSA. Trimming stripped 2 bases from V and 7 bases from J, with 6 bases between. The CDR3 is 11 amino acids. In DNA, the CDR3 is TGTGCCAGCAGCTTATGGGGGGAGCAGTACTTC. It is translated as CASSLWGEQYF.

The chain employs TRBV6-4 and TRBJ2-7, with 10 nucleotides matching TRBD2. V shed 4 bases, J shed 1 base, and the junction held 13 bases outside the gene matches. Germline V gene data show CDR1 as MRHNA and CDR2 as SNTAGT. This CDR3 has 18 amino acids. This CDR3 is CASSACLAGVGRSYEQYF. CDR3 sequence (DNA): TGTGCCAGCAGTGCGTGTCTAGCGGGGGTAGGGAGATCCTACGAGCAGTACTTC.

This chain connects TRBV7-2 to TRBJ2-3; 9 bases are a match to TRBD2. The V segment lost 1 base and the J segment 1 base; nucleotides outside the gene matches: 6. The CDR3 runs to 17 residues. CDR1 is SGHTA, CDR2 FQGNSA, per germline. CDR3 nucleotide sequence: TGTGCCAGCAGCTTAGGGTTAGCGGGGGCTCGCACAGATACGCAGTATTTT. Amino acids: CASSLGLAGARTDTQYF.

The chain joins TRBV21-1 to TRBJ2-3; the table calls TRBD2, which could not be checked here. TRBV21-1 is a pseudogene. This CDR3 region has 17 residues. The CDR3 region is CASSTHKRGPHTDTQYF. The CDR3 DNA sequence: TGTGCCAGCAGCACTCACAAGCGGGGGCCCCATACGGATACGCAGTATTTT.

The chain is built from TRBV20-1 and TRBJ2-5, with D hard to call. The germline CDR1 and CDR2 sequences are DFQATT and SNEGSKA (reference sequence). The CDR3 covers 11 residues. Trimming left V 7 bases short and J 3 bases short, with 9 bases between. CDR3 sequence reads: CSVIAKETQYF. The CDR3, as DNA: TGCAGTGTAATTGCGAAAGAGACCCAGTACTTC.

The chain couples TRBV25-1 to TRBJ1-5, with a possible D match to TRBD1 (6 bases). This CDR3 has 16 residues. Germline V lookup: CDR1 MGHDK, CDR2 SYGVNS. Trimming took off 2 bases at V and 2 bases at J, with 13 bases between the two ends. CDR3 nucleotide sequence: TGTGCCAGCAGTGAAGGGGCAGGGGTGGGCAATCAGCCCCAGCATTTT. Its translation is CASSEGAGVGNQPQHF. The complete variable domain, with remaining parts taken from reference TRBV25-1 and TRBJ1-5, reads EADIYQTPRYLVIGTGKKITLECSQTMGHDKMYWYQQDPGMELHLIHYSYGVNSTEKGDLSSESTVSRIRTEHFPLTLESARPSHTSQYLCASSEGAGVGNQPQHFGDGTRLSIL.